This TCR beta chain is from a study of blood T cell repertoires in COVID-19. Across the whole study: The United States, Italy and Spain supplied acute and convalescent COVID-19 samples. From T cells, B-cell-depleted T cells, or PBMCs came the material, which was cDNA or gDNA.

Original data processing: From reference gene primer amplification, estimates of nucleated cell counts were derived. Assay used: immunoSEQ multiplex PCR; TCRdb lists only in-frame clones, some missing. D and trimming were read from the DNA, whereas the V and J calls and clone size are those reported in that table. The sample contains roughly 240,000 clones, roughly 88% of which appear only once. The participants were between about 18 and 90 years old and came from roughly 24 US areas. There are 17 residues in the CDR3. Per germline, CDR1 SGHRS and CDR2 YFSETQ. Unmatched junction bases numbered 8, after V lost 3 bases and J lost 0 bases.

The TCR originated in a woman between 35 and 50 years old with acute COVID-19. The specimen was PBMCs or T cells enriched from blood (not recorded which). The rearrangement joins TRBV5-1 to TRBJ2-3; TRBD2 agrees at 9 bases. The chain's CDR3 is CASSWGASGVSTDTQYF. DNA for the CDR3: TGCGCCAGCAGCTGGGGGGCTAGCGGGGTTAGCACAGATACGCAGTATTTT.